A single sample gave rise to the 32 T cell receptor beta chains below, sequenced in a study of identical twins. TCRdb analysed the 5' RACE reads with MiXCR anew, one entry per CDR3 protein. The data show roughly 490,000 distinct CDR3 sequences, 14% seen once. The same specimen was also included in a second study, on yellow fever vaccine responses in identical twins.

Material for sequencing was CD4+ T cells sorted from blood. The receptors stem from a woman in her late teens or twenties in good health.

This clonotype was counted ten times or more. V and J are TRBV10-2 and TRBJ1-1, with D unresolved. Trimming removed 0 bases from V and 1 base from J, with 9 bases in between. Germline V gene lookup returns CDR1 WSHSY and CDR2 SAAADI. CDR3 length equals 15 residues. CDR3 coding DNA: TGCGCCAGCAGTGAGTCGCTTAGAGGGAACACTGAAGCTTTCTTT. Amino acids: CASSESLRGNTEAFF.

This clonotype occurred many times. V is TRBV25-1 and J is TRBJ2-3; a possible D gene is TRBD2 (6 bases). Per germline, CDR1 MGHDK and CDR2 SYGVNS. The V end was cut by 4 bases, the J end by 0 bases, with 20 bases between. The CDR3 runs 18 residues. The CDR3 DNA sequence: TGTGCCAGCAGTGGAGAGGGGACTGGGGGTCGGAGCACAGATACGCAGTATTTT. The encoded protein is CASSGEGTGGRSTDTQYF.

This clonotype was detected only a few times. The chain uses TRBV12-3 or TRBV12-4 and TRBJ2-1; the match to TRBD2 covers 9 bases. The CDR3 sequence is 17 residues long. The J segment lost 6 bases and the V segment lost 3 bases, leaving 12 bases of the junction unmatched. As DNA, the CDR3 is TGTGCCAGCAGTTTTGGTCTGGCGGGAGGGCCGCGCAATGAGCAGTTCTTC. Translation gives CASSFGLAGGPRNEQFF.

V gene TRBV21-1 combines with J gene TRBJ2-3; the listed D gene, TRBD1, was not tested against the DNA. TRBV21-1 is tagged as a pseudogene. The CDR3 is made up of 17 amino acids. This CDR3 is CASSNTRQDIPQDMQYF. CDR3 DNA sequence: TGTGCCAGCAGCAACACTAGACAGGACATCCCACAAGATATGCAGTATTTT.

This clonotype has just a few counts. This rearrangement joins TRBV29-1 to TRBJ2-5, with TRBD1 as a possible D gene (6 bases). CDR3 length equals 14 residues. V was trimmed by 0 bases and J by 1 base, leaving 9 bases between them. CDR1 SQVTM and CDR2 ANQGSEA come from the germline V gene. The CDR3 DNA reads as TGCAGCGTTGAAGACGCGGACAGCCAAGAGACCCAGTACTTC. Amino acid sequence: CSVEDADSQETQYF.

The gene calls are TRBV9 and TRBJ2-1; D perhaps matches TRBD1 (6 bases). V lost 0 bases and J lost 2, with 9 bases in between. CDR1 is SGDLS and CDR2 is YYNGEE in the germline V gene. The CDR3 is 15 residues long. Here the CDR3 DNA reads TGTGCCAGCAGCGTAGGAGGGGGAGCCTACAATGAGCAGTTCTTC. Translation gives CASSVGGGAYNEQFF.

This clonotype was recorded a few times. The chain joins TRBV7-2 to TRBJ2-5; 12 bases line up with TRBD2. The germline V gene encodes CDR1 SGHTA and CDR2 FQGNSA. Trimming at V came to 4 bases and at J to 5 bases, leaving 5 bases not matched to a gene. CDR3 length: 15 amino acids. The DNA of the CDR3 is TGTGCCAGCAGCTCTAGCGGGAGGGCCGGGGAGACCCAGTACTTC. Residues: CASSSSGRAGETQYF.

The chain has TRBV20-1 and TRBJ2-7, with a weak D call TRBD2 (6 bases). The CDR3 has 12 amino acids. Germline V lookup: CDR1 DFQATT, CDR2 SNEGSKA (reference sequence). V lost 3 bases and J 6 bases, leaving 12 bases between the germline ends. The CDR3 DNA is TGCAGTGCTAGGTTGCTAGCGCTCGAGCAGTACTTC. Its protein product is CSARLLALEQYF.

The table lists this clonotype with a few counts. This chain links TRBV7-9 with TRBJ2-1; TRBD2 matches 13 bases. CDR1 is SEHNR and CDR2 is FQNEAQ in the germline V gene (reference sequence). Germline trimming cut 5 bases from V and 13 bases from J; bases unmatched to any gene: 11. The CDR3 is made up of 15 amino acids. CDR3 nucleotide sequence: TGTGCCAGCAGCCCCCTCGGACTAGCGGGGGAAGTTCAGTTCTTC. Translated: CASSPLGLAGEVQFF.

This clonotype was recorded a few times. The V and J genes are TRBV4-2 and TRBJ2-2; TRBD2 agrees at 13 bases. The CDR3 extends over 17 amino acids. V lost 5 bases, J lost 4 bases, and 7 bases stayed unmatched. CDR1 and CDR2 (germline): LGHNA, YNFKEQ. The CDR3 coding sequence is TGTGCCAGCAGCATAGGACTAGCGGGGGTTAGCACCGGGGAGCTGTTTTTT. Protein product: CASSIGLAGVSTGELFF.

The sample holds a few counts of this clonotype. The chain has TRBV5-1 and TRBJ2-2; TRBD1 aligns across 8 bases. The V gene end was trimmed by 4 bases and the J gene end by 4 bases; junction bases not matched to a gene: 9. Germline V gives CDR1 SGHRS, CDR2 YFSETQ. The CDR3 is made up of 16 amino acids. In nucleotides, the CDR3 is TGCGCCAGCAGCCTGATTGACAGGGGTGGCACCGGGGAGCTGTTTTTT. Its translation is CASSLIDRGGTGELFF.

This clonotype was seen ten or more times. In DNA, the CDR3 is TGCAGTGCTGCTCAGGGGGCCGCTTCGGACGGGGAGCTGTTTTTT. Encoded protein: CSAAQGAASDGELFF. This chain links TRBV20-1 with TRBJ2-2; TRBD1 agrees at 8 bases. J was trimmed by 7 bases and V by 5 bases; bases with no gene match: 12. The CDR3 length is 15 residues. Germline CDR1 reads DFQATT; CDR2 reads SNEGSKA (reference sequence).

The rearrangement links TRBV15 to TRBJ2-7, with 8 nucleotides matching TRBD1. Looked up from germline, CDR1 is LNHNV and CDR2 is YYDKDF (reference sequence). The CDR3 totals 15 residues. Germline trimming cut 5 bases from V and 6 bases from J; bases unmatched to any gene: 12. CDR3 sequence: CATSAQAGTGVEQYF. The CDR3 DNA follows: TGTGCCACCAGCGCCCAAGCCGGGACAGGCGTCGAGCAGTACTTC.

This clonotype was recorded at least ten times. This chain links TRBV4-3 with TRBJ2-3, with TRBD2 matching over 8 bases. The germline CDR1 and CDR2 sequences are LGHNA and YSLEER. V shed 0 bases, J shed 4 bases, and the junction held 15 bases outside the gene matches. The CDR3 covers 19 residues. The CDR3 reads CASSQDRGSGNLGSDTQYF. The CDR3 coding sequence is TGCGCCAGCAGCCAAGATCGCGGTAGCGGGAATCTAGGGTCAGATACGCAGTATTTT.

This clonotype has a handful of counts. V gene TRBV5-8 combines with J gene TRBJ2-2; 9 nucleotides line up with TRBD1. The CDR3 has 17 amino acids. V lost 2 bases to trimming and J lost 7 bases; unmatched junction nucleotides: 12. Germline CDR1 reads SGHTS; CDR2 reads YDEGEE. The CDR3 bases are TGTGCCAGCAGCTTATTTTGGGGACAGGGATTTGACGGGGAGCTGTTTTTT. Its protein is CASSLFWGQGFDGELFF.

This clonotype was counted a few times. V gene TRBV12-3 or TRBV12-4 combines with J gene TRBJ2-2, with D possibly being TRBD1 or TRBD2 (5 bases each). The CDR3 loop spans 17 amino acids. The V end lost 1 base, the J end lost 5 bases, and 17 bases lay between the germline ends. The CDR3, as DNA: TGTGCCAGCAGTTTAGGCGAGGGGCGCGTCGGAACCGGGGAGCTGTTTTTT. It encodes CASSLGEGRVGTGELFF.

V usage is TRBV5-1 and J usage is TRBJ2-3; no clear D gene. Germline V gene lookup returns CDR1 SGHRS and CDR2 YFSETQ. This CDR3 spans 14 amino acids. V was cut by 0 bases and J by 2 bases, with 7 bases left in between. The CDR3 DNA is TGCGCCAGCAGCTTGGGGCAACACACAGATACGCAGTATTTT. Amino acid sequence: CASSLGQHTDTQYF.

This sequence joins TRBV7-8 and TRBJ2-5; D gene unclear. The germline V and J ends were trimmed by 1 base and 3 bases, with 12 bases remaining between them. This CDR3 region has 15 residues. CDR1 and CDR2 from the germline V gene are SGHVS and FQNEAQ. Here the CDR3 reads CASSLGIRREETQYF. Written as DNA, the CDR3 is TGTGCCAGCAGCTTAGGTATCCGTCGGGAAGAGACCCAGTACTTC.

The chain employs TRBV15 and TRBJ2-3, with a weak D call TRBD2 (6 bases). Germline values: CDR1 LNHNV, CDR2 YYDKDF (reference sequence). The V gene lost 6 bases and the J gene lost 0 bases, with 13 bases spanning the gap. This CDR3 has 15 amino acids. The CDR3: CATSISGPSTDTQYF. The CDR3 DNA reads TGTGCCACCAGTATTAGCGGTCCTAGCACAGATACGCAGTATTTT.

This clonotype has just a few counts. The chain combines TRBV20-1 with TRBJ2-3; 9 bases line up with TRBD2. Germline-derived CDR1 and CDR2 are DFQATT and SNEGSKA (reference sequence). The CDR3 runs to 15 residues. Trimming took 5 bases from V and 4 from J; bases not matched to a gene: 10. CDR3 DNA: TGCAGTGCTGCGCCCCCGGGACTAGCATCAGATACGCAGTATTTT. This sequence encodes CSAAPPGLASDTQYF.

The rearrangement links TRBV28 to TRBJ1-1; D might be TRBD1 (6 bases). Germline values: CDR1 MDHEN, CDR2 SYDVKM. The CDR3 extends over 16 amino acids. Trimming shortened V by 4 bases and J by 1 base, and 16 bases separated the two germline ends. CDR3 amino acids: CASSSSGARGNTEAFF. CDR3 sequence (DNA): TGTGCCAGCAGTTCTTCAGGGGCAAGGGGGAACACTGAAGCTTTCTTT.

This clonotype was seen more than once but under ten times. V usage is TRBV12-3 or TRBV12-4 and J usage is TRBJ1-4, with 7 bases identical to TRBD1. The CDR3 spans 14 residues. J lost 10 bases, V lost 6 bases, and 11 bases had no gene match. The DNA for the CDR3 is TGTGCCAGCAGCTACGACAGGGTGAGAGGAAAACTGTTTTTT. Translated: CASSYDRVRGKLFF.

This clonotype was picked up a small number of times. V is TRBV18 and J is TRBJ2-3, with 8 bases matching TRBD1. The length of the CDR3 is 17 residues. V was clipped by 2 bases and J by 5 bases; unmatched bases: 12. Per germline, CDR1 KGHSH and CDR2 LQKENI. CDR3 sequence: CASSPSGTGWIGDTQYF. The CDR3 region has the DNA TGTGCCAGCTCACCATCCGGGACAGGCTGGATAGGAGATACGCAGTATTTT. The entire variable domain, with the rest obtained from reference TRBV18 and TRBJ2-3, is as follows: NAGVMQNPRHLVRRRGQEARLRCSPMKGHSHVYWYRQLPEEGLKFMVYLQKENIIDESGMPKERFSAEFPKEGPSILRIQQVVRGDSAAYFCASSPSGTGWIGDTQYFGPGTRLTVL.

This sequence joins TRBV19 and TRBJ1-5, with D perhaps matching TRBD1 (5 bases). V was trimmed by 0 bases and J by 3 bases, leaving 12 bases between them. In germline, CDR1 is LNHDA, CDR2 SQIVND (reference sequence). The CDR3 runs 16 residues. The CDR3 region is CASSIDLGGYNQPQHF. DNA for the CDR3: TGTGCCAGTAGTATAGATCTGGGGGGGTACAATCAGCCCCAGCATTTT.

This clonotype was detected many times. The chain combines TRBV28 with TRBJ2-5; D is perhaps TRBD2 (5 bases). The V and J ends lost 5 bases and 5 bases respectively, with 9 bases between them. Germline V gene lookup returns CDR1 MDHEN and CDR2 SYDVKM. The CDR3 is 12 amino acids. The CDR3 protein is CASSGLRETQYF. In DNA form, the CDR3 reads TGTGCCAGCAGTGGACTTCGGGAGACCCAGTACTTC.

The V and J genes are TRBV4-1 and TRBJ2-7; the match to TRBD1 covers 7 bases. The length of the CDR3 is 19 residues. CDR1 and CDR2 (germline): MGHRA, YSYEKL. The V segment lost 3 bases and the J segment 0 bases; nucleotides outside the gene matches: 17. CDR3 nucleotide sequence: TGCGCCAGCAGCCACCCAATACAGGGCCCAAGGGGGCTCTCCTACGAGCAGTACTTC. Its protein is CASSHPIQGPRGLSYEQYF.

The sample holds a few counts of this clonotype. CDR3 nucleotide sequence: TGTGCCAGCAGCTTAGGGGCGCGCGTAGCGGTCTACAATGAGCAGTTCTTC. Encoded protein: CASSLGARVAVYNEQFF. The chain uses TRBV11-1 and TRBJ2-1; tentatively, D is TRBD2 (6 bases). The germline V gene encodes CDR1 SGHAT and CDR2 FQDESV (reference sequence). Trimming cost V 1 base and J 3 bases, with 16 bases left between them. This CDR3 has 17 amino acids.

A few counts support this clonotype. The rearrangement uses TRBV10-3 and TRBJ1-5; tentatively, D is TRBD1 (6 bases). In germline, CDR1 is ENHRY, CDR2 SYGVKD. Trimming removed 5 bases at V and 6 bases at J, with 17 bases between. This CDR3 comprises 15 residues. The CDR3 sequence is CAISNRDTRFQPQHF. CDR3 nucleotide sequence: TGTGCCATCAGTAACCGGGACACCCGTTTTCAGCCCCAGCATTTT.

The J gene is TRBJ2-5, the V gene TRBV7-2, with TRBD2 identical over 7 bases. The V segment lost 2 bases and the J segment 9 bases; nucleotides outside the gene matches: 6. CDR1 and CDR2 (germline): SGHTA, FQGNSA. The CDR3 consists of 13 residues. The CDR3 spells CASSLYQGRAQYF. DNA of the CDR3: TGTGCCAGCAGCTTATATCAAGGGAGGGCCCAGTACTTC. Drawing the rest from reference TRBV7-2 and TRBJ2-5, the complete variable domain is GAGVSQSPSNKVTEKGKDVELRCDPISGHTALYWYRQSLGQGLEFLIYFQGNSAPDKSGLPSDRFSAERTGGSVSTLTIQRTQQEDSAVYLCASSLYQGRAQYFGPGTRLLVL.

The chain carries TRBV20-1 and TRBJ1-2; 10 bases align to TRBD1. Germline assignment: CDR1 DFQATT and CDR2 SNEGSKA (reference sequence). The CDR3 spans 13 residues. V trimming: 0 bases; J trimming: 8 bases; junction bases outside the gene matches: 3. The CDR3 DNA is TGCAGTGCTAGAGAAGACAGGGGGCCCGGCTACACCTTC. Amino acids: CSAREDRGPGYTF.

This chain joins TRBV15 and TRBJ2-3; D is perhaps TRBD1 (6 bases). The CDR3 totals 18 residues. Looked up from germline, CDR1 is LNHNV and CDR2 is YYDKDF (reference sequence). V shed 0 bases and J shed 0 bases, with 16 bases lying between them. The CDR3 DNA follows: TGTGCCACCAGCAGAGATCCCGCGACAGGAACTAGCACAGATACGCAGTATTTT. Protein: CATSRDPATGTSTDTQYF.

The J gene is TRBJ2-1, the V gene TRBV4-3; 8 bases are a match to TRBD2. The CDR3 is 17 amino acids. Per the germline V gene, CDR1 is LGHNA and CDR2 is YSLEER. V lost 4 bases and J lost 2; bases outside the gene matches: 10. CDR3 region: CASSPTPSGPAYNEQFF. The DNA for the CDR3 is TGCGCCAGCAGCCCGACCCCTAGCGGGCCGGCCTACAATGAGCAGTTCTTC.